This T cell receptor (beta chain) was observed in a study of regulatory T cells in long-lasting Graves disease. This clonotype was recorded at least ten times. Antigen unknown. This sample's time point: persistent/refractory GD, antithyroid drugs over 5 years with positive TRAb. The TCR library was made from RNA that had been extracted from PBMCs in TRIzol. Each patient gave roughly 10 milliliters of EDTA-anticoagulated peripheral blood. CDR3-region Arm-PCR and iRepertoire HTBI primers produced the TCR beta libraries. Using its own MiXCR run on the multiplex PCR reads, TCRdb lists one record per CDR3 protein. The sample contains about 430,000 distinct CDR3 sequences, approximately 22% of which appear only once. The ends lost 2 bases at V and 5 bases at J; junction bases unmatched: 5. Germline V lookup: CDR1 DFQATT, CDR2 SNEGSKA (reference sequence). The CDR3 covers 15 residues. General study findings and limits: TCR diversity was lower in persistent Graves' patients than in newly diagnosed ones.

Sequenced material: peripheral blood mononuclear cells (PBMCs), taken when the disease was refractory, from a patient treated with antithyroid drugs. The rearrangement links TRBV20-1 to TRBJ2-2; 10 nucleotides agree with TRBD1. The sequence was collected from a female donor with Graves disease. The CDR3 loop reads CSARRTGGLTGELFF. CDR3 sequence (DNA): TGCAGTGCTAGAAGGACAGGGGGGTTGACCGGGGAGCTGTTTTTT.